The 17 T cell receptor beta chains below come from one sample, sequenced in a study of blood T cell repertoires in COVID-19. The method was immunoSEQ multiplex PCR; TCRdb's version includes in-frame clones alone and lacks a portion of them. Here the sample spans some 230,000 clones, 70% to 90% being singletons. Sequenced material: peripheral blood. The receptor source for this set is a man aged 45-65 years who had recovered from COVID-19.

The J gene is TRBJ1-1, the V gene TRBV19; 9 bases match TRBD1. From germline, CDR1 is LNHDA and CDR2 SQIVND (reference sequence). The CDR3 covers 12 residues. V lost 10 bases, J lost 5 bases, and 5 bases stayed unmatched. The CDR3 nucleotides read TGTGCCACTATGGGACAGGGAACTGAAGCTTTCTTT. Residues: CATMGQGTEAFF.

The chain joins TRBV4-1 to TRBJ2-7; 11 bases match TRBD2. V was clipped by 1 base and J by 4 bases; unmatched bases: 0. This CDR3 contains 14 residues. Germline-derived CDR1 and CDR2 are MGHRA and YSYEKL. As DNA, the CDR3 is TGCGCCAGCAGCCAAGGGACTAGCGGGTACGAGCAGTACTTC. This sequence encodes CASSQGTSGYEQYF.

This rearrangement joins TRBV7-8 to TRBJ2-7, with 12 bases fitting TRBD2. The CDR3 length is 16 residues. Germline V gene sequence: CDR1 SGHVS, CDR2 FQNEAQ. Losses at the gene ends were 1 base for V and 0 bases for J; bases not matched to a gene: 1. CDR3 sequence: CASSLGLAGASYEQYF. CDR3 in DNA: TGTGCCAGCAGCTTAGGACTAGCGGGGGCCTCCTACGAGCAGTACTTC. The full variable domain, rest sourced from reference TRBV7-8 and TRBJ2-7, is GAGVSQSPRYKVAKRGQDVALRCDPISGHVSLFWYQQALGQGPEFLTYFQNEAQLDKSGLPSDRFFAERPEGSVSTLKIQRTQQEDSAVYLCASSLGLAGASYEQYFGPGTRLTVT.

This chain links TRBV6-5 with TRBJ2-7, with a possible D match to TRBD1 (6 bases). The V end lost 6 bases, the J end lost 0 bases, and 12 bases lay between the germline ends. This CDR3 is built from 14 residues. Germline V gene sequence: CDR1 MNHEY, CDR2 SVGAGI. Here the CDR3 DNA reads TGTGCCAGCAGACGGACAGCAAGCTCCTACGAGCAGTACTTC. As protein: CASRRTASSYEQYF.

The chain recombines TRBV6-4 with TRBJ1-1; weak D call: TRBD1 (5 bases). The CDR3 runs to 13 residues. The V and J ends lost 4 bases and 7 bases respectively, with 13 bases between them. CDR1 MRHNA and CDR2 SNTAGT come from the germline V gene. This CDR3 is CASSAVLGGEAFF. Here the CDR3 DNA reads TGTGCCAGCAGTGCTGTTTTGGGGGGTGAAGCTTTCTTT.

The table lists this clone with a few counts. V usage is TRBV28 and J usage is TRBJ1-4; D gene ambiguous. The V gene's germline CDR1 is MDHEN and CDR2 SYDVKM. V gave up 4 bases and J gave up 4 bases, with 4 bases separating them. This CDR3 spans 12 amino acids. In DNA, the CDR3 is TGTGCCAGCAGTTCCCATAATGAAAAACTGTTTTTT. It codes for CASSSHNEKLFF.

This rearrangement joins TRBV6-6 to TRBJ1-6; unclear D gene. Looked up from germline, CDR1 is MNHNY and CDR2 is SVGAGI (reference sequence). The CDR3 loop spans 17 amino acids. V shed 5 bases and J shed 0 bases, with 14 bases lying between them. CDR3 sequence (DNA): TGTGCCAGCAGTCCCGGTTCCTATAGCTCCTATAATTCACCCCTCCACTTT. Its translation: CASSPGSYSSYNSPLHF.

The chain uses TRBV5-1 and TRBJ2-2; perhaps TRBD2 as D (6 bases). This CDR3 has 16 amino acids. CDR1 is SGHRS and CDR2 is YFSETQ in the germline V gene. V lost 0 bases, J lost 9 bases, and 18 bases lay in between. CDR3: CASSLGSGTVRRELFF. The CDR3 region has the DNA TGCGCCAGCAGCTTGGGGTCCGGGACTGTGAGACGGGAGCTGTTTTTT. The full variable domain, its missing parts supplied by reference TRBV5-1 and TRBJ2-2, is KAGVTQTPRYLIKTRGQQVTLSCSPISGHRSVSWYQQTPGQGLQFLFEYFSETQRNKGNFPGRFSGRQFSNSRSEMNVSTLELGDSALYLCASSLGSGTVRRELFFGEGSRLTVL.

This chain connects TRBV25-1 to TRBJ2-7; D perhaps matches TRBD2 (5 bases). V lost 10 bases, J lost 0 bases, and 13 bases lay in between. The CDR3 is 13 amino acids. Germline lookup yields CDR1 MGHDK and CDR2 SYGVNS. The CDR3 sequence is CATGRGHSYEQYF. In nucleotides, the CDR3 is TGTGCCACAGGCCGGGGTCACTCCTACGAGCAGTACTTC.

The gene calls are TRBV29-1 and TRBJ2-7; 12 bases are shared with TRBD2. The CDR3 runs to 14 residues. The junction had 8 bases not matched to a gene; V was cut back by 6 bases and J by 5 bases. Per germline, CDR1 SQVTM and CDR2 ANQGSEA. This CDR3 reads CSVTRTSGTNEQYF. CDR3 DNA: TGCAGCGTGACGAGGACTAGCGGGACCAACGAGCAGTACTTC.

The CDR3 loop is CASSFGGRVGDEQFF. DNA for the CDR3: TGTGCCAGCAGCTTTGGCGGGAGGGTTGGAGATGAGCAGTTCTTC. The chain has TRBV11-2 and TRBJ2-1, with TRBD2 identical over 9 bases. The CDR3 contains 15 residues. V shed 3 bases, J shed 8 bases, and the junction held 8 bases outside the gene matches. Germline V lookup: CDR1 SGHAT, CDR2 FQNNGV.

V is TRBV10-2 and J is TRBJ2-7, with D uncertain. Trimming pared 6 bases from V and 2 bases from J, leaving 8 bases between. Germline lookup yields CDR1 WSHSY and CDR2 SAAADI. The CDR3 totals 12 residues. The CDR3 sequence is CASSAPTYEQYF. The CDR3 bases are TGCGCCAGCAGCGCTCCTACCTACGAGCAGTACTTC.

The count of this clone is one. The rearrangement links TRBV3-1 (or the pseudogene TRBV3-2) to TRBJ2-7; possible D gene TRBD1, 5 bases. Trimming shortened V by 0 bases and J by 3 bases, and 9 bases separated the two germline ends. Germline V gene lookup returns CDR1 LGHDT and CDR2 YNNKEL (reference sequence). The CDR3 extends over 14 amino acids. The CDR3 DNA sequence: TGTGCCAGCAGCCAAGATGGGGCTGGCTACGAGCAGTACTTC. Its translation: CASSQDGAGYEQYF.

This clone showed up just a few times. The chain carries TRBV6-6 and TRBJ2-5; D ambiguous. Trimming removed 2 bases at V and 5 bases at J, with 15 bases between. CDR3 length: 15 amino acids. Germline V gene data show CDR1 as MNHNY and CDR2 as SVGAGI (reference sequence). The DNA of the CDR3 is TGTGCCAGCAGTTACCCTCCCTCAGGTCGGGAGACCCAGTACTTC. The encoded protein is CASSYPPSGRETQYF.

This rearrangement joins TRBV2 to TRBJ2-5, with 7 bases lining up with TRBD2. The V gene end was trimmed by 6 bases and the J gene end by 2 bases; junction bases not matched to a gene: 3. CDR1 SNHLY and CDR2 FYNNEI come from the germline V gene. The length of the CDR3 is 13 residues. Here the CDR3 DNA reads TGTGCCAGCAGGCGCGGGGGACAAGAGACCCAGTACTTC. Residues: CASRRGGQETQYF.

This sequence joins TRBV24-1 and TRBJ2-5; 9 nucleotides match TRBD1. Losses at the gene ends were 4 bases for V and 6 bases for J; bases not matched to a gene: 11. Germline CDR1 and CDR2: KGHDR and SFDVKD. The CDR3 has 16 amino acids. The CDR3: CATSEGGAGTGKTQYF. The CDR3 DNA reads as TGTGCCACCAGTGAAGGGGGGGCCGGGACAGGGAAGACCCAGTACTTC.

This chain links TRBV19 with TRBJ2-2, with 9 bases lining up with TRBD1. The CDR3 covers 15 residues. Germline V gene sequence: CDR1 LNHDA, CDR2 SQIVND (reference sequence). V dropped 5 bases and J dropped 8; count of bases not matched to a gene: 9. The CDR3 protein is CASSLPTGGKGELFF. The CDR3 DNA sequence: TGTGCCAGTAGTCTCCCGACAGGGGGAAAAGGGGAGCTGTTTTTT.